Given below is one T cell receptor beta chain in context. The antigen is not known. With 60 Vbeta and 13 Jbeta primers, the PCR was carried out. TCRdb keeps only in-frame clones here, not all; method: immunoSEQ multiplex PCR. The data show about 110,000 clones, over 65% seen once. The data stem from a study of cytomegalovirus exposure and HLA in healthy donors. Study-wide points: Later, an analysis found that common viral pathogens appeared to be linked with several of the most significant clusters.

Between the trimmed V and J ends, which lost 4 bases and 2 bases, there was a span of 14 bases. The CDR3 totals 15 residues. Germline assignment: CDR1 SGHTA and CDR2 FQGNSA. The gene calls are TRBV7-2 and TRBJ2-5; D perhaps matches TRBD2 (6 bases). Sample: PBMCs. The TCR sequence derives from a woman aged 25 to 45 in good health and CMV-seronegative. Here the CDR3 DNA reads TGTGCCAGCAGCTCCGGTGGGAGGAGTCAAGAGACCCAGTACTTC. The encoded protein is CASSSGGRSQETQYF.